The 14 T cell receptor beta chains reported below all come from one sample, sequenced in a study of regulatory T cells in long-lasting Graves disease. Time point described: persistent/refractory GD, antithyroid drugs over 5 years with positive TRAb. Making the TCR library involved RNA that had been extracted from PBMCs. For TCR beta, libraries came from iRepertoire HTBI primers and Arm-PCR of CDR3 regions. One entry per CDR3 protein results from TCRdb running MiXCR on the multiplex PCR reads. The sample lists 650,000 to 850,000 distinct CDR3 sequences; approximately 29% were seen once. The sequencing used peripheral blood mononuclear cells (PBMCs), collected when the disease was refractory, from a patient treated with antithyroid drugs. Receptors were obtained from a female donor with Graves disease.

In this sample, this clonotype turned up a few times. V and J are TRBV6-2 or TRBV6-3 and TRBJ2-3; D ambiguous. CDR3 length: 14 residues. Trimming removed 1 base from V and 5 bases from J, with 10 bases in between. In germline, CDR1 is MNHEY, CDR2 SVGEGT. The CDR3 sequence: CASSYFSHKDTQYF. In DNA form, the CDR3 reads TGTGCCAGCAGTTACTTTTCCCACAAAGATACGCAGTATTTT.

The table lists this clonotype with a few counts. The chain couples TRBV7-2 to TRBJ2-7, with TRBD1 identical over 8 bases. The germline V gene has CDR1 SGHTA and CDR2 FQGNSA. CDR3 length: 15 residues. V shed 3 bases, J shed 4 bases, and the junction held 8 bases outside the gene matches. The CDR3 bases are TGTGCCAGCAGCTTGTACGGGACAGGCTCTTACGAGCAGTACTTC. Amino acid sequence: CASSLYGTGSYEQYF. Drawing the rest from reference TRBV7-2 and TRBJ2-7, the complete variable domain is GAGVSQSPSNKVTEKGKDVELRCDPISGHTALYWYRQSLGQGLEFLIYFQGNSAPDKSGLPSDRFSAERTGGSVSTLTIQRTQQEDSAVYLCASSLYGTGSYEQYFGPGTRLTVT.

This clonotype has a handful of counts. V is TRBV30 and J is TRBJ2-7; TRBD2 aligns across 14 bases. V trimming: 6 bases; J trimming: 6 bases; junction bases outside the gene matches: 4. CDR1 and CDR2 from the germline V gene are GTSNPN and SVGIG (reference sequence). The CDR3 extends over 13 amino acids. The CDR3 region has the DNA TGTGCCTGTCCGGGACTAGCGGGAGTCGAGCAGTACTTC. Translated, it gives CACPGLAGVEQYF.

CDR3 nucleotides: TGTGCCAGCAAAAGGGAGTGGACTGAAGCTTTCTTT. This gives the protein CASKREWTEAFF. The chain employs TRBV28 and TRBJ1-1, with unresolved D. The CDR3 extends over 12 amino acids. Germline assignment: CDR1 MDHEN and CDR2 SYDVKM. V was pared by 7 bases and J by 5 bases, with 11 bases between.

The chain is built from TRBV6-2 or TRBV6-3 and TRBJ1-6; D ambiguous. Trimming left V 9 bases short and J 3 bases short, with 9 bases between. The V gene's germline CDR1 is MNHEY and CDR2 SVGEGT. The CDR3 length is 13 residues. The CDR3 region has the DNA TGTGCCAGTACCGAGGACTATAATTCACCCCTCCACTTT. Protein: CASTEDYNSPLHF.

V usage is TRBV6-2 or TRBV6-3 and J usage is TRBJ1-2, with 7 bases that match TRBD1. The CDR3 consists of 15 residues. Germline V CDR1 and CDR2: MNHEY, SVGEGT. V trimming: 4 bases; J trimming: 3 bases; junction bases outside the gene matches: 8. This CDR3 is CASSFAPQGYYGYTF. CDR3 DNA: TGTGCCAGCAGTTTTGCCCCACAGGGGTACTATGGCTACACCTTC.

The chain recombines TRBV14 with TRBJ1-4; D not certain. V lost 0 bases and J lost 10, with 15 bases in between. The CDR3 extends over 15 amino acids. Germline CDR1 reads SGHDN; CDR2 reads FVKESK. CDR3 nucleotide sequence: TGTGCCAGCAGCCAAGAACCGGGGATGATGGGAAAACTGTTTTTT. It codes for CASSQEPGMMGKLFF.

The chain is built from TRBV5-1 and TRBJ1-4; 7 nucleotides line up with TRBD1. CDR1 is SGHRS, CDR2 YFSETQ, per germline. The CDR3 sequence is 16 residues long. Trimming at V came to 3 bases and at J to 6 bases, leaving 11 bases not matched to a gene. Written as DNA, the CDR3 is TGCGCCAGCAGCTACGCAACAGGGGACTATTATGAAAAACTGTTTTTT. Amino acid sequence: CASSYATGDYYEKLFF.

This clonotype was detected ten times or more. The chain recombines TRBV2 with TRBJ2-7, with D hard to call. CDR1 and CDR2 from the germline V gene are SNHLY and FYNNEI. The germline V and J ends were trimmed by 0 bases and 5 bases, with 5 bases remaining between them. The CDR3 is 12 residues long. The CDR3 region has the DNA TGTGCCAGCAGTGAAGCGCTCCACGAGCAGTACTTC. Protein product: CASSEALHEQYF.

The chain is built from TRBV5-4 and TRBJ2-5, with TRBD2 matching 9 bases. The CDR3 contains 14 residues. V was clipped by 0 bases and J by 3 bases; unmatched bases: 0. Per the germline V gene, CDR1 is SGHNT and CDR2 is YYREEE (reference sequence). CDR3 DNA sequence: TGTGCCAGCAGCTTGGGGACTAGCGAAGAGACCCAGTACTTC. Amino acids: CASSLGTSEETQYF.

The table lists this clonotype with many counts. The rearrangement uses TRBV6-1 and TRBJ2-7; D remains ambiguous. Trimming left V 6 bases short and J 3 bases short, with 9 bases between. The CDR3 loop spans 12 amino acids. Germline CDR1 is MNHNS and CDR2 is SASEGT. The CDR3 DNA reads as TGTGCCAGCAGCAAGGACGGCTACGAGCAGTACTTC. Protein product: CASSKDGYEQYF.

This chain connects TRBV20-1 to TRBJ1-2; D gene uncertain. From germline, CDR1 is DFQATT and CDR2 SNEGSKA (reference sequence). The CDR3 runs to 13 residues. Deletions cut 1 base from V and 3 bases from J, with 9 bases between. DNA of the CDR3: TGCAGTGCTAGAGCGCCTTGGGACTATGGCTACACCTTC. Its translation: CSARAPWDYGYTF.

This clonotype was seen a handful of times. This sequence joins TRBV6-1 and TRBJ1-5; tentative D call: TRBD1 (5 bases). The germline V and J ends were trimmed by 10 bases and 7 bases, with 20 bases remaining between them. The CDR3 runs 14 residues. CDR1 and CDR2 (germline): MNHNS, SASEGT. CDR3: CAIGRVGPGQPQHF. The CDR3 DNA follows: TGTGCCATCGGGCGTGTAGGCCCAGGGCAGCCCCAGCATTTT.

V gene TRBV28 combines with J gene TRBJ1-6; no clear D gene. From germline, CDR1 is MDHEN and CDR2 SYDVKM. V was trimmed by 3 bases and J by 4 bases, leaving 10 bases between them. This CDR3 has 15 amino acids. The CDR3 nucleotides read TGTGCCAGCAGTTTCAAACTGGTTTATAATTCACCCCTCCACTTT. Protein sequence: CASSFKLVYNSPLHF.